The entry below gives a single T cell receptor beta chain sequence along with its context. The data derive from a study of cytomegalovirus exposure and HLA in healthy donors. Study context: Of some 400 genotyped donors, around 84% clustered with self-reported Caucasian donors.

Primers included in the PCR were 60 Vbeta and 13 Jbeta primers. Libraries were prepared by immunoSEQ multiplex PCR; TCRdb keeps only in-frame clonotypes and omits some of them. Of 150,000 to 200,000 clones in the sample, roughly 84% are singletons; the top ten hold approximately 0.26%. Trimming took off 0 bases at V and 5 bases at J, with 7 bases between the two ends. The CDR3 totals 12 residues. From germline, CDR1 is SQVTM and CDR2 ANQGSEA. The V and J genes are TRBV29-1 and TRBJ1-1; D remains unclear. The origin of this receptor is a boy younger than 18 in good health and CMV-seronegative. The sequencing sample was made of PBMCs. The CDR3, as DNA: TGCAGCGTTGAAGATACCGGGACTGAAGCTTTCTTT. Translating gives CSVEDTGTEAFF.